Presented here are 3 T cell receptor beta chains from one specimen sequenced in a study of blood T cells in healthy people across ages. It was with a sample-barcoded 5' primer and a J-beta primer mix that a second PCR of about 6 to 12 cycles was run. TCRdb itself ran the 5' RACE reads through MiXCR, one entry per CDR3 protein. The sample holds fewer than 800,000 distinct CDR3 sequences; approximately 31% are singletons and the top ten take over 15%. The sample comprised blood. Every receptor here comes from a woman of 80 years or more in good health.

The chain combines TRBV30 with TRBJ2-3; 10 nucleotides match TRBD2. Trimming took 3 bases from V and 7 from J; bases not matched to a gene: 7. Germline CDR1 is GTSNPN and CDR2 is SVGIG (reference sequence). This CDR3 region has 14 residues. The CDR3 bases are TGTGCCTGGAGCCGAAGGGGACTAGCGTATACGCAGTATTTT. Translated, it gives CAWSRRGLAYTQYF.

This clonotype was seen a single time. The rearrangement links TRBV20-1 to TRBJ2-5, with D possibly TRBD2 on 6 matching bases. Germline V lookup: CDR1 DFQATT, CDR2 SNEGSKA (reference sequence). This CDR3 is built from 14 residues. V lost 6 bases and J lost 3, with 17 bases in between. CDR3 sequence reads: CSAPPGWEEETQYF. In DNA form, the CDR3 reads TGCAGTGCCCCACCGGGGTGGGAGGAAGAGACCCAGTACTTC.

This chain uses TRBV2 with TRBJ1-1; tentatively, D is TRBD1 (5 bases). From germline, CDR1 is SNHLY and CDR2 FYNNEI. The CDR3 is made up of 12 amino acids. V lost 5 bases and J lost 7, with 11 bases in between. The CDR3: CASSRGKVEAFF. CDR3 DNA: TGTGCCAGCAGTAGGGGAAAAGTTGAAGCTTTCTTT.